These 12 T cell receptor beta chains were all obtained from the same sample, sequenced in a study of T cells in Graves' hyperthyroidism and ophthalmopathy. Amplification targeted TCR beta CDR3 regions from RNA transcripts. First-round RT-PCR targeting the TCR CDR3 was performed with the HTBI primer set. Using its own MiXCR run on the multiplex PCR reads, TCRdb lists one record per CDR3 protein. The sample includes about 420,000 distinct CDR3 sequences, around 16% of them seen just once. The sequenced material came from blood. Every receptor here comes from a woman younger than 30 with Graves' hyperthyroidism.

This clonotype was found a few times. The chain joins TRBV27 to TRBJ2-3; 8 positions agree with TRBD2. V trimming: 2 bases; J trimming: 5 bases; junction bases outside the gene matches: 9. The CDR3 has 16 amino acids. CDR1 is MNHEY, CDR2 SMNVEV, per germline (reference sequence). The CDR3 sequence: CASSLRSGGRIDTQYF. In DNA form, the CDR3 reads TGTGCCAGCAGTTTAAGGAGCGGGGGCAGAATAGATACGCAGTATTTT.

CDR3 DNA sequence: TGCGCCAGCAGCCGGGGACAGGGACAATTAGGCTACACCTTC. Amino acid sequence: CASSRGQGQLGYTF. The V call is TRBV5-1, the J call TRBJ1-2; 9 bases fit TRBD1. V dropped 4 bases and J dropped 8; count of bases not matched to a gene: 9. Germline CDR1 SGHRS, CDR2 YFSETQ. The CDR3 loop spans 14 amino acids.

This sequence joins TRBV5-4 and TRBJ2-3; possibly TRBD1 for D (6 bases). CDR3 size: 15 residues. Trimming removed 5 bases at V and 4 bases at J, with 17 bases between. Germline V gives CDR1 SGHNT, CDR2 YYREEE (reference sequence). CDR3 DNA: TGTGCCAGCAGACGAACAGGGACGAACGCAGATACGCAGTATTTT. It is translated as CASRRTGTNADTQYF.

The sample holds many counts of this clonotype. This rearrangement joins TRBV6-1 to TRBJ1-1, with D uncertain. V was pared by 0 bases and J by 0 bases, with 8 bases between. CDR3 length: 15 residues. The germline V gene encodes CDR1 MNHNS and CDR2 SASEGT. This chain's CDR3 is CASSEARTVNTEAFF. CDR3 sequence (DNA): TGTGCCAGCAGTGAAGCCCGGACGGTGAACACTGAAGCTTTCTTT.

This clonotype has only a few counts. Here the CDR3 reads CASTFDRRETQYF. The CDR3, as DNA: TGCGCCAGCACCTTCGACAGGAGAGAGACCCAGTACTTC. This chain joins TRBV5-1 and TRBJ2-5; maybe TRBD1 (6 bases). V shed 6 bases and J shed 4 bases, with 13 bases lying between them. CDR1 and CDR2 (germline): SGHRS, YFSETQ. The CDR3 totals 13 residues.

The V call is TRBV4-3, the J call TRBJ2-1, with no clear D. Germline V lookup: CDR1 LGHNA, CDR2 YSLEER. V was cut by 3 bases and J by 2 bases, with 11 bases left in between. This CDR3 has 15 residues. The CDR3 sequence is CASSQTASPYNEQFF. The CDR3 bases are TGCGCCAGCAGCCAGACGGCCAGCCCCTACAATGAGCAGTTCTTC.

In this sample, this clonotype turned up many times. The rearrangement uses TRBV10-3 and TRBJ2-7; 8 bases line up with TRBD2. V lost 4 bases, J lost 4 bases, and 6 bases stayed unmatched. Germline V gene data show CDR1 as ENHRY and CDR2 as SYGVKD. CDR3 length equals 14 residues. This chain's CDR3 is CAISVTAGAYEQYF. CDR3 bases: TGTGCCATCAGTGTCACAGCGGGAGCATACGAGCAGTACTTC.

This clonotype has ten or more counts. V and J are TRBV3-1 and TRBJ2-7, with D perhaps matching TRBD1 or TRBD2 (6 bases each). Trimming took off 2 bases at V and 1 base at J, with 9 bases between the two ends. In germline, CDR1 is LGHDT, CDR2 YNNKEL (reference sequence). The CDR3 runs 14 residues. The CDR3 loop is CASSQLGGSYEQYF. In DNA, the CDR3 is TGTGCCAGCAGCCAACTAGGGGGGTCCTACGAGCAGTACTTC.

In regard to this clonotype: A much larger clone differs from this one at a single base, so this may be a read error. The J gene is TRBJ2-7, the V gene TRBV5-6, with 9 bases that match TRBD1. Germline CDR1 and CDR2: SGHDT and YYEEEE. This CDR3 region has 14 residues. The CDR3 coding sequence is TGTGCCAGCAGTCAGGGACAGGGTGCAACCGAGCGGTACTTC. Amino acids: CASSQGQGATERYF.

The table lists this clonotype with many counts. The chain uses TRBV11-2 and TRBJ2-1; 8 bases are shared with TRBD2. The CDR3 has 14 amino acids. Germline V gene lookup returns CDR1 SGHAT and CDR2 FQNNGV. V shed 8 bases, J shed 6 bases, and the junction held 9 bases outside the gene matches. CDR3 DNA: TGTGCCAGCTTGGGACTAGTTCGTCCCAATGAGCAGTTCTTC. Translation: CASLGLVRPNEQFF. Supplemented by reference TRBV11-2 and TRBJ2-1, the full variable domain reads EAGVAQSPRYKIIEKRQSVAFWCNPISGHATLYWYQQILGQGPKLLIQFQNNGVVDDSQLPKDRFSAERLKGVDSTLKIQPAKLEDSAVYLCASLGLVRPNEQFFGPGTRLTVL.

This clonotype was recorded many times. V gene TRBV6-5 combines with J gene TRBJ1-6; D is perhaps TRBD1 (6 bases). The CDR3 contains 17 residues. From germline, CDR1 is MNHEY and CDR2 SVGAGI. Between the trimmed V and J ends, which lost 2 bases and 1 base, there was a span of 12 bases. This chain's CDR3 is CASSYLGGSSYNSPLHF. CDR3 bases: TGTGCCAGCAGTTACCTGGGGGGCAGTTCCTATAATTCACCCCTCCACTTT.

CDR3 region: CASSRTSGRSSYNEQFF. CDR3 nucleotide sequence: TGTGCCAGCAGTAGGACTAGCGGGAGAAGCTCCTACAATGAGCAGTTCTTC. This chain connects TRBV6-1 to TRBJ2-1; 13 bases match TRBD2. V lost 5 bases, J lost 0 bases, and 4 bases stayed unmatched. Germline CDR1 and CDR2: MNHNS and SASEGT. CDR3 length: 17 amino acids.